A single sample gave rise to the 22 T cell receptor beta chains below, sequenced in a study of T cells in localized non-small cell lung cancer. Using immunoSEQ multiplex PCR, the repertoire was profiled, and TCRdb retains in-frame clones only, with some absent. The sample has about 24,000 clones, about 90% seen once. Sequenced material: peripheral blood, taken before any cancer treatment. These receptor sequences come from a male donor older than 55 with stage II squamous cell lung carcinoma.

The chain uses TRBV7-3 and TRBJ2-1; 15 bases agree with TRBD2. This CDR3 has 15 amino acids. Germline trimming cut 5 bases from V and 10 bases from J; bases unmatched to any gene: 6. Germline V gives CDR1 SGHTA, CDR2 FQGTGA. CDR3 sequence: CASSATGTSGREQFF. The CDR3 DNA reads as TGTGCCAGCAGCGCCACCGGGACTAGCGGGAGGGAGCAGTTCTTC. The whole variable domain, filled in from reference TRBV7-3 and TRBJ2-1, reads GAGVSQTPSNKVTEKGKYVELRCDPISGHTALYWYRQSLGQGPEFLIYFQGTGAADDSGLPNDRFFAVRPEGSVSTLKIQRTERGDSAVYLCASSATGTSGREQFFGPGTRLTVL.

The gene calls are TRBV9 and TRBJ1-2; 9 bases match TRBD1. The V segment lost 0 bases and the J segment 5 bases; nucleotides outside the gene matches: 5. The V gene's germline CDR1 is SGDLS and CDR2 YYNGEE. CDR3 length: 15 amino acids. The CDR3: CASSVDQDRGYGYTF. DNA for the CDR3: TGTGCCAGCAGCGTAGATCAGGACAGGGGATATGGCTACACCTTC.

The chain is built from TRBV4-3 and TRBJ2-7; TRBD2 matches at 7 bases. Germline trimming cut 5 bases from V and 2 bases from J; bases unmatched to any gene: 9. The CDR3 covers 15 residues. The germline CDR1 and CDR2 sequences are LGHNA and YSLEER. The CDR3 loop reads CASSIGASGPYEQYF. The CDR3 nucleotides read TGCGCCAGCAGCATCGGGGCTAGCGGACCCTACGAGCAGTACTTC.

The chain carries TRBV7-3 and TRBJ2-3, with TRBD2 matching 8 bases. V was clipped by 4 bases and J by 6 bases; unmatched bases: 12. CDR1 is SGHTA, CDR2 FQGTGA, per germline. The CDR3 loop spans 16 amino acids. The CDR3 DNA reads as TGTGCCAGCAGCTCCGGACTAGCAGGTGTGGGGGATACGCAGTATTTT. As protein: CASSSGLAGVGDTQYF.

The chain combines TRBV28 with TRBJ1-1, with D perhaps matching TRBD1 (6 bases). V was clipped by 7 bases and J by 10 bases, with 16 bases between them. Germline-derived CDR1 and CDR2 are MDHEN and SYDVKM. This CDR3 contains 12 residues. This CDR3 reads CASTIRGGLAFF. The CDR3, as DNA: TGTGCCAGCACTATAAGAGGGGGTTTAGCTTTCTTT.

This chain connects TRBV5-6 to TRBJ2-3, with D perhaps TRBD2 (6 bases). The CDR3 spans 13 residues. The germline V gene encodes CDR1 SGHDT and CDR2 YYEEEE. V was trimmed by 5 bases and J by 2 bases, leaving 9 bases between them. The CDR3 reads CASSRLVTDTQYF. The CDR3, as DNA: TGTGCCAGCAGTCGACTAGTCACAGATACGCAGTATTTT. The full variable domain, its missing parts supplied by reference TRBV5-6 and TRBJ2-3, is DAGVTQSPTHLIKTRGQQVTLRCSPKSGHDTVSWYQQALGQGPQFIFQYYEEEERQRGNFPDRFSGHQFPNYSSELNVNALLLGDSALYLCASSRLVTDTQYFGPGTRLTVL.

The gene calls are TRBV28 and TRBJ1-1, with unresolved D. This CDR3 region has 11 residues. Trimming took 3 bases from V and 11 from J, leaving 10 bases between them. Germline V gives CDR1 MDHEN, CDR2 SYDVKM. The CDR3 DNA reads TGTGCCAGCAGTTTGGGCGCCGTGGCTTTCTTT. Translating gives CASSLGAVAFF.

The genes are TRBV30 and TRBJ1-1, with D hard to call. This CDR3 region has 13 residues. From germline, CDR1 is GTSNPN and CDR2 SVGIG (reference sequence). The V end lost 2 bases, the J end lost 1 base, and 8 bases lay between the germline ends. Here the CDR3 reads CAWSWLWNTEAFF. Written as DNA, the CDR3 is TGTGCCTGGAGTTGGTTATGGAACACTGAAGCTTTCTTT.

This clone appeared once. V gene TRBV11-2 combines with J gene TRBJ2-1; no reliable D call. V was shortened by 5 bases and J by 8 bases, with 19 bases between the two germline ends. This CDR3 has 15 residues. CDR1 SGHAT and CDR2 FQNNGV come from the germline V gene. CDR3 region: CASSQGSPVVDEQFF. The CDR3 DNA reads TGTGCCAGCAGCCAAGGATCTCCTGTTGTGGATGAGCAGTTCTTC.

The rearrangement joins TRBV5-5 to TRBJ2-7; tentative D call: TRBD1 (6 bases). The germline V and J ends were trimmed by 0 bases and 4 bases, with 11 bases remaining between them. The CDR3 sequence is 14 residues long. Per the germline V gene, CDR1 is SGHKS and CDR2 is YYEKEE (reference sequence). This chain's CDR3 is CASSLAGQTYEQYF. CDR3 DNA sequence: TGTGCCAGCAGCTTGGCCGGACAGACATACGAGCAGTACTTC.

The CDR3 sequence: CASSVGGSGEFHGELFF. As DNA, the CDR3 is TGTGCCAGCAGCGTAGGGGGGTCAGGGGAGTTTCACGGGGAGCTGTTTTTT. V is TRBV9 and J is TRBJ2-2, with D maybe TRBD1 (6 bases). V was cut by 0 bases and J by 7 bases, with 19 bases left in between. The germline V gene encodes CDR1 SGDLS and CDR2 YYNGEE. The CDR3 has 17 residues.

This chain joins TRBV7-9 and TRBJ2-5, with 11 bases aligning to TRBD2. Unmatched junction bases numbered 4, after V lost 2 bases and J lost 2 bases. Germline lookup yields CDR1 SEHNR and CDR2 FQNEAQ (reference sequence). The CDR3 spans 16 residues. The CDR3 coding sequence is TGTGCCAGCAGCTTAACTAGCGGGGGACATCAAGAGACCCAGTACTTC. It encodes CASSLTSGGHQETQYF.

The J gene is TRBJ1-6, the V gene TRBV9; tentative D call: TRBD1 (6 bases). CDR1 is SGDLS and CDR2 is YYNGEE in the germline V gene. The CDR3 totals 16 residues. V dropped 3 bases and J dropped 5 bases, with 15 bases sitting between them. The CDR3: CASSAHVGQNNSPLHF. CDR3 bases: TGTGCCAGCAGCGCACACGTCGGACAGAATAATTCACCCCTCCACTTT.

The chain carries TRBV7-8 and TRBJ2-1; 8 bases agree with TRBD1. This CDR3 is built from 15 residues. CDR1 is SGHVS, CDR2 FQNEAQ, per germline. V gave up 2 bases and J gave up 5 bases; unmatched junction bases: 5. CDR3 DNA sequence: TGTGCCAGCAGCTTATGGCAGGGGGCTGACAATGAGCAGTTCTTC. Residues: CASSLWQGADNEQFF.

This clone has more than one count but fewer than ten. The V gene is TRBV18, the J gene TRBJ1-6; D call uncertain. V dropped 4 bases and J dropped 10 bases, with 11 bases sitting between them. This CDR3 comprises 13 residues. Germline V gives CDR1 KGHSH, CDR2 LQKENI. The CDR3 spells CASSLFTDSPLHF. The CDR3 DNA reads as TGTGCCAGCTCACTATTTACGGACTCACCCCTCCACTTT.

This clone showed up just a few times. The chain links TRBV5-5 to TRBJ2-7; TRBD2 might be the D (6 bases). V lost 1 base, J lost 2 bases, and 19 bases lay in between. This CDR3 comprises 17 residues. Germline values: CDR1 SGHKS, CDR2 YYEKEE (reference sequence). CDR3 bases: TGTGCCAGCAGCTTGTACCCCCGGGACTTTTCCACCTACGAGCAGTACTTC. Translation: CASSLYPRDFSTYEQYF.

The chain links TRBV10-2 to TRBJ1-1, with D hard to call. Germline V gene data show CDR1 as WSHSY and CDR2 as SAAADI. Deletions cut 7 bases from V and 3 bases from J, with 15 bases between. The CDR3 runs 14 residues. Here the CDR3 DNA reads TGCGCCAGCACCCTTGGCAGGTCCTACACTGAAGCTTTCTTT. Translating gives CASTLGRSYTEAFF.

The rearrangement joins TRBV2 to TRBJ2-5; 9 bases are a match to TRBD1. The CDR3 runs to 15 residues. The V segment lost 1 base and the J segment 5 bases; nucleotides outside the gene matches: 5. Germline V gives CDR1 SNHLY, CDR2 FYNNEI. This chain's CDR3 is CASSEDRGPGETQYF. The DNA of the CDR3 is TGTGCCAGCAGTGAAGACAGGGGGCCCGGGGAGACCCAGTACTTC.

This chain connects TRBV28 to TRBJ2-1; D gene ambiguous. CDR3 length: 13 residues. Trimming cost V 6 bases and J 5 bases, with 11 bases left between them. Germline lookup yields CDR1 MDHEN and CDR2 SYDVKM. The CDR3 is CASSPFSHNEQFF. CDR3 DNA sequence: TGTGCCAGCAGCCCTTTCAGTCACAATGAGCAGTTCTTC.

This clone was observed a single time. The chain links TRBV4-2 to TRBJ1-1, with 8 bases fitting TRBD1. The V and J ends lost 1 base and 3 bases, in that order; junction bases with no gene match: 7. The CDR3 spans 16 residues. CDR1 LGHNA and CDR2 YNFKEQ come from the germline V gene. Here the CDR3 reads CASSQGYRGSYTEAFF. Here the CDR3 DNA reads TGTGCCAGCAGCCAAGGGTACAGGGGGAGTTACACTGAAGCTTTCTTT.

This clone occurred once. The chain couples TRBV10-3 to TRBJ2-1, with 7 bases aligning to TRBD2. J gave up 2 bases and V 0 bases, and 1 base lay outside the gene matches. CDR3 size: 15 residues. Germline V CDR1 and CDR2: ENHRY, SYGVKD. CDR3 region: CAISESAGAYNEQFF. In DNA, the CDR3 is TGTGCCATCAGTGAGTCGGCGGGAGCCTACAATGAGCAGTTCTTC.

The chain is built from TRBV11-2 and TRBJ2-6; 9 nucleotides agree with TRBD2. CDR1 is SGHAT, CDR2 FQNNGV, per germline. The CDR3 has 17 amino acids. The V segment lost 0 bases and the J segment 3 bases; nucleotides outside the gene matches: 3. CDR3 sequence: CASSLEGGRGGANVLTF. The CDR3 DNA reads TGTGCCAGCAGCTTAGAAGGCGGGAGGGGTGGGGCCAACGTCCTGACTTTC.